This TCR beta chain was found in a study of blood T cell repertoires in COVID-19. Study context: PBMCs, B-cell-depleted T cells, or T cells provided the cDNA or gDNA that made up the material.

This CDR3 spans 14 amino acids. Trimming shortened V by 5 bases and J by 4 bases, and 14 bases separated the two germline ends. Per the germline V gene, CDR1 is SGHAT and CDR2 is FQNNGV. Under the authors' procedure: Cell counts per sample came from amplifying reference gene primers. Profiling relied on immunoSEQ multiplex PCR, and the TCRdb table lists in-frame clones only, not all of them. V and J calls and clone size are given by that table; D and trimming were obtained from the DNA. The table shows some 430,000 clones, with roughly 88% occurring only once. The V call is TRBV11-2, the J call TRBJ1-1; tentatively, D is TRBD1 (6 bases). The sequence was collected from a man aged 18 to 29 who had recovered from COVID-19. Sequenced material: PBMCs or T cells enriched from blood (not recorded which). The CDR3 DNA sequence: TGTGCCAGCAGCCCCCGGGGGGACACCACTGAAGCTTTCTTT. It is translated as CASSPRGDTTEAFF. Looking up the rest from reference TRBV11-2 and TRBJ1-1 gives the full variable domain: EAGVAQSPRYKIIEKRQSVAFWCNPISGHATLYWYQQILGQGPKLLIQFQNNGVVDDSQLPKDRFSAERLKGVDSTLKIQPAKLEDSAVYLCASSPRGDTTEAFFGQGTRLTVV.